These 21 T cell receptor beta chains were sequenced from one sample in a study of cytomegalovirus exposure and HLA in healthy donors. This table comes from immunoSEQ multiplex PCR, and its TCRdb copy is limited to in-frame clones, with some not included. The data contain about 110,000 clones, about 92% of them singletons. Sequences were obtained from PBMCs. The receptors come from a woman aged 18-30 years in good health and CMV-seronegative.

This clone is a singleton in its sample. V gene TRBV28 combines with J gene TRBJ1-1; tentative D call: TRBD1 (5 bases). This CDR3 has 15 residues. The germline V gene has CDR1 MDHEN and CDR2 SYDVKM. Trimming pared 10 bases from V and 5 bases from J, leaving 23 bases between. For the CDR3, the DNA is TGTGCCACCCTTTCCCCTTCGGCAGGGCGGACTGAAGCTTTCTTT. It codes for CATLSPSAGRTEAFF.

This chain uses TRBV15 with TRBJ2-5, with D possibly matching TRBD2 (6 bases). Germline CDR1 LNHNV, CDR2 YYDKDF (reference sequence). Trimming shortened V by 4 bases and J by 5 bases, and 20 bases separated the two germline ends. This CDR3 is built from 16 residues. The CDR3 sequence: CATSKSAGGISETQYF. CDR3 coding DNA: TGTGCCACCAGCAAATCAGCGGGCGGCATTAGTGAGACCCAGTACTTC.

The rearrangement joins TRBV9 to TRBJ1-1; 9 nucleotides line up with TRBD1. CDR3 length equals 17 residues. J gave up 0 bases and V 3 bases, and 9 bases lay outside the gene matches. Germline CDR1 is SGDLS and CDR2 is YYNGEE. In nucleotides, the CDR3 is TGTGCCAGCAGCGCTTCCGGGACAGGGTGGATGAACACTGAAGCTTTCTTT. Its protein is CASSASGTGWMNTEAFF.

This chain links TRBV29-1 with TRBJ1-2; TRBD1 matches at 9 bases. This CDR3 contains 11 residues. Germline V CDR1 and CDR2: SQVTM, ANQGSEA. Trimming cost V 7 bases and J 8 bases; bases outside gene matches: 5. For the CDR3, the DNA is TGCAGCGGCCGGACAGGGGTCGGCTACACCTTC. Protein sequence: CSGRTGVGYTF.

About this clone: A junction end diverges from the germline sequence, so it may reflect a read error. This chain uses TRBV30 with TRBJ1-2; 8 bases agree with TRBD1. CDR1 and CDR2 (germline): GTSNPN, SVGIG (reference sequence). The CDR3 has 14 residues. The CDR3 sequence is CACTQGAVNHGYTF. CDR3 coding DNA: TGTGCCTGTACTCAGGGGGCGGTTAACCATGGCTACACCTTC.

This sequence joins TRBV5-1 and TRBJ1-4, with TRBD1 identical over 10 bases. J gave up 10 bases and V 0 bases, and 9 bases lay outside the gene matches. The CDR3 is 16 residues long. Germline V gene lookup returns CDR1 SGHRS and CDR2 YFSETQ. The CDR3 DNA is TGCGCCAGCAGCTTGGCCCCGGGACAGGGGTTTGGAAAACTGTTTTTT. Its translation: CASSLAPGQGFGKLFF.

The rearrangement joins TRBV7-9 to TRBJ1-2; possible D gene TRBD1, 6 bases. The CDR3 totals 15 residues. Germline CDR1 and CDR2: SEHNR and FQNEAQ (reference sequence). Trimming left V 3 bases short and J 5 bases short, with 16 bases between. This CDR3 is CASSLAVRGRYGYTF. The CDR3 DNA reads TGTGCCAGCAGCTTGGCAGTCAGGGGAAGGTATGGCTACACCTTC.

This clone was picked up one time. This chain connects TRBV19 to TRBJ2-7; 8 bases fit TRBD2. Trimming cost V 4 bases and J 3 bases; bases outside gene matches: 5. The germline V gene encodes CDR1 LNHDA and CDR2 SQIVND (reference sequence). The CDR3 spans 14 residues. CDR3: CASSNSGEIYEQYF. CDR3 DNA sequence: TGTGCCAGTAGTAATAGCGGGGAAATCTACGAGCAGTACTTC.

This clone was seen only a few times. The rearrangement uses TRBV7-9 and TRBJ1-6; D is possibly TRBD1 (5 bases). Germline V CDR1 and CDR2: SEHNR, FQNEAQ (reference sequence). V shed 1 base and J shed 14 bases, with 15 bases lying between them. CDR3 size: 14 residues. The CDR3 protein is CASSLGAQGAALHF. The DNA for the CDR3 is TGTGCCAGCAGCTTAGGTGCGCAGGGTGCGGCCCTCCACTTT.

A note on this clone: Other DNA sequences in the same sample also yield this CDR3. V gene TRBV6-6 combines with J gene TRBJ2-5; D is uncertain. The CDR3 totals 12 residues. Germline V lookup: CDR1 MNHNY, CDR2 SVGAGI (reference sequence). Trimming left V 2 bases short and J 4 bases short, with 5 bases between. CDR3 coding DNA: TGTGCCAGCAGTTACCCAGGAGAGACCCAGTACTTC. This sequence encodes CASSYPGETQYF.

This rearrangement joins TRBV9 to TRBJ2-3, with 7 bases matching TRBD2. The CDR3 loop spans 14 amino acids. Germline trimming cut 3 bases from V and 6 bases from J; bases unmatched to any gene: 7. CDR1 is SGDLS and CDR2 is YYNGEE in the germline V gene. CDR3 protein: CASSAPGRDDTQYF. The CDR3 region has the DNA TGTGCCAGCAGCGCACCGGGGAGGGATGATACGCAGTATTTT.

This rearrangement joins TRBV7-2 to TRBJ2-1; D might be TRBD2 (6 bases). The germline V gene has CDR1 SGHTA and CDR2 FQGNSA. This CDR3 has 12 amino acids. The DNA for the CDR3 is TGTGGATCACTAGCTCTATACAATGAGCAGTTCTTC. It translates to CGSLALYNEQFF. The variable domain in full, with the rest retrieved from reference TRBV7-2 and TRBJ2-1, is GAGVSQSPSNKVTEKGKDVELRCDPISGHTALYWYRQSLGQGLEFLIYFQGNSAPDKSGLPSDRFSAERTGGSVSTLTIQRTQQEDSAVYLCGSLALYNEQFFGPGTRLTVL.

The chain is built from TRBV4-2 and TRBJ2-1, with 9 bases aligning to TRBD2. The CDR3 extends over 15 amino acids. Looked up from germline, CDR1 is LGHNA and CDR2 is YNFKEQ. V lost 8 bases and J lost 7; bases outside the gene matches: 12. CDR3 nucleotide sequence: TGTGCCAGCGGACATAGCGGGGGCTCGAATAATGAGCAGTTCTTC. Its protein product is CASGHSGGSNNEQFF.

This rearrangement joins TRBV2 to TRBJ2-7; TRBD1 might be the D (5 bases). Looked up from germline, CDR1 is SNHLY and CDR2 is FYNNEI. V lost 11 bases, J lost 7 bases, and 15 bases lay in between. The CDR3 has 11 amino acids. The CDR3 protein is CAGARVSEQYF. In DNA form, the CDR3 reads TGTGCCGGTGCCAGGGTGTCAGAGCAGTACTTC.

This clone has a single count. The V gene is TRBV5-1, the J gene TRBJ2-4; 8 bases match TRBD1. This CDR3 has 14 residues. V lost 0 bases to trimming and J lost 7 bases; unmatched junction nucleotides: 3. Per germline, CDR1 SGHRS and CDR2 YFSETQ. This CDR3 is CASSLETGGNIQYF. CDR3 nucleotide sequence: TGCGCCAGCAGCTTGGAAACAGGGGGGAACATTCAGTACTTC. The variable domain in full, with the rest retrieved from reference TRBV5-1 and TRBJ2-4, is KAGVTQTPRYLIKTRGQQVTLSCSPISGHRSVSWYQQTPGQGLQFLFEYFSETQRNKGNFPGRFSGRQFSNSRSEMNVSTLELGDSALYLCASSLETGGNIQYFGAGTRLSVL.

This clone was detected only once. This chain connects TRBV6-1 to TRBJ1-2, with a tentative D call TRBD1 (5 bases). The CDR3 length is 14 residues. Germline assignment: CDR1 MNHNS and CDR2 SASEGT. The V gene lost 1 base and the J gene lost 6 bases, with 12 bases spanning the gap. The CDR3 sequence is CASSEGAGRNGYTF. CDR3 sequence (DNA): TGTGCCAGCAGTGAAGGGGCAGGGAGGAATGGCTACACCTTC.

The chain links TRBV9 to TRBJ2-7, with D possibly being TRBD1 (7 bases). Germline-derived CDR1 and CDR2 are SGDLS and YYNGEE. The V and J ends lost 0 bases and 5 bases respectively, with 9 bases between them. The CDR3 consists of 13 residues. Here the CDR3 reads CASSVAGGNEQYF. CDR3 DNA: TGTGCCAGCAGCGTAGCAGGGGGGAACGAGCAGTACTTC.

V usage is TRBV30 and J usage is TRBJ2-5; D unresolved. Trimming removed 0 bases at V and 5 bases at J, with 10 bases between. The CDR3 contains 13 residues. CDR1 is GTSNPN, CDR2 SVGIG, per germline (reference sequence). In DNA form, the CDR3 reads TGTGCCTGGAGTGTGCAGGTCCGGGAGACCCAGTACTTC. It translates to CAWSVQVRETQYF.

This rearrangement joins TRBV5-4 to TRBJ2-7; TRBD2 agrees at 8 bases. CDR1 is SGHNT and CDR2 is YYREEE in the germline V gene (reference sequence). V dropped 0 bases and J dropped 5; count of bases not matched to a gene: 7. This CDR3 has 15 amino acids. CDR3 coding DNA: TGTGCCAGCAGCTTGGTTCCGGGAGGGTTTAACGAGCAGTACTTC. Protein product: CASSLVPGGFNEQYF.

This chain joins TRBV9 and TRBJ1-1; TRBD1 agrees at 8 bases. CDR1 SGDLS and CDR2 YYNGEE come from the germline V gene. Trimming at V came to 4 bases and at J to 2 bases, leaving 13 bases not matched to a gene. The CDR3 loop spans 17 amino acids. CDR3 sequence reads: CASSPRTGSTVNTEAFF. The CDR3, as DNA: TGTGCCAGCAGCCCCCGGACAGGGAGCACGGTAAACACTGAAGCTTTCTTT.

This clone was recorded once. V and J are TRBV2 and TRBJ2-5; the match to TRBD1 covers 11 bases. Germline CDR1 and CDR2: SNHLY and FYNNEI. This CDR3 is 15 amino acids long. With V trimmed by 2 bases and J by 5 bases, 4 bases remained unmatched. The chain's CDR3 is CASSEIGTGGETQYF. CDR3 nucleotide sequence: TGTGCCAGCAGTGAAATCGGGACAGGGGGGGAGACCCAGTACTTC.